This TCR beta chain was found in a study of blood T cells in healthy people across ages. The overall study: About one barcoded beta molecule was captured per two T cells (by template switching).

Per germline, CDR1 SGHTA and CDR2 FQGNSA. CDR3 size: 15 residues. With V trimmed by 5 bases and J by 5 bases, 8 bases remained unmatched. PCR was performed a second time for about 7 to 11 cycles using a sample-barcoded 5' primer and a J-beta primer mix. Every cDNA molecule carried a tag from a template-switch adaptor bearing 12 random nucleotides. TCRdb redid the calling of the 5' RACE reads with MiXCR, one entry per CDR3 protein. In the table there are around 1,600,000 distinct CDR3 sequences, roughly 43% of which are singletons. Whole-study findings and limits: Both naive CD4+ cell counts and diversity were greater in long-lived donors than in aged donors. A strong correlation was seen between TCR beta diversity and naive T cell percentage.

This clonotype has ten or more counts. Its target is unknown. This TCR came from a young woman in good health. What was sequenced was blood. The V and J genes are TRBV7-2 and TRBJ2-1, with 8 bases identical to TRBD2. Here the CDR3 DNA reads TGTGCCAGCAGCCCAATGGGACTAGTTAACAATGAGCAGTTCTTC. This codes for CASSPMGLVNNEQFF.